A selection of T cell receptor beta chains follows, all from one sample in a study of blood T cell repertoires in COVID-19. Libraries were prepared by immunoSEQ multiplex PCR; TCRdb keeps only in-frame clonotypes and omits some of them. The repertoire has approximately 240,000 clones, about 83% of them found once; the top ten carry around 1.3%. Sequencing was performed on peripheral blood. The receptors shown here come from a woman aged 30 to 39 with COVID-19, enrolled during active disease. CDR3s include the opening cysteine and the closing phenylalanine or tryptophan. A D gene is named only where the DNA matches it firmly.

TRBD1	TRBJ2-7	TRBV30	CAWRRQGAYEQYF
-	TRBJ2-3	TRBV30	CAWRARSGSGDTQYF
TRBD1	TRBJ2-1	TRBV7-8	CASSSHPGQVDEQFF
TRBD2	TRBJ2-5	TRBV11-2	CASSLGAGARETQYF
TRBD2	TRBJ2-7	TRBV19	CASSIRPDLAGVVKQYF
-	TRBJ2-1	TRBV19	CASRDWEFNEQFF
TRBD1	TRBJ2-7	TRBV9	CASSVAGTGGAEQYF
-	TRBJ1-1	TRBV7-9	CASSFGNLNTEAFF
-	TRBJ1-4	TRBV9	CASSVVPSGGRNEKLFF
TRBD1	TRBJ1-2	TRBV27	CASSFRDRGGYTF
-	TRBJ2-3	TRBV9	CASSSRRDWEIDTQYF
TRBD1	TRBJ1-3	TRBV7-9	CASSSSTGRRDTIYF
-	TRBJ2-3	TRBV7-3	CASSARTETPQYF
TRBD2	TRBJ2-1	TRBV27	CASSLGGRAANEQFF
-	TRBJ1-1	TRBV3-1/TRBV3-2	CASSQIRNTEAFF
TRBD2	TRBJ2-5	TRBV18	CASSPFTSGSGETQYF
-	TRBJ2-7	TRBV5-4	CASSLALNEQYF
TRBD1	TRBJ1-1	TRBV18	CASSPTTGSNTEAFF
TRBD2	TRBJ2-3	TRBV29-1	CSVPGTSGRDTQYF
TRBD1	TRBJ1-1	TRBV29-1	CSAVGTVLEAFF
-	TRBJ2-1	TRBV9	CASGHNEQFF
-	TRBJ2-1	TRBV5-6	CASSLAEENNEQFF
-	TRBJ2-3	TRBV9	CASSVDPVTDTQYF
-	TRBJ1-4	TRBV6-2/TRBV6-3	CASSSPNLDRDNEKLFF
-	TRBJ1-2	TRBV10-3	CAIQEVSNYGYTF
-	TRBJ1-4	TRBV4-3	CASSRLTDNNEKLFF
-	TRBJ2-6	TRBV14	CASSQRHVSGANVLTF
TRBD1	TRBJ2-7	TRBV6-1	CASSGLRTGGAYEQYF
-	TRBJ1-4	TRBV7-9	CASSSQGLNEKLFF
TRBD1	TRBJ2-2	TRBV4-1	CASSQGRDRAVGELFF
TRBD2	TRBJ2-3	TRBV27	CASSASGGPSTDTQYF
TRBD2	TRBJ2-7	TRBV25-1	CASSEAKGLAGDEQYF
-	TRBJ1-1	TRBV4-2	CASREGTNTEAFF